The 30 T cell receptor beta chains in this list originate from one sample, sequenced in a study of T-cell reconstitution after alpha-beta-depleted transplantation in children (dated by TCRdb to 2016 to 2018). The method behind the library was PCR. Sequencing used an Illumina HiSeq 2500. TCR library preparation used molecular barcoding, with unique molecular identifiers applied to normalize quantification of the TCRbeta repertoire. The public reads were run again by TCRdb, first through fastp at Q25 and then through MiXCR, and only productive beta chains were kept. Rows are combined by CDR3 protein, so each entry shows the most common genes and DNA. This sample gives about 240,000 distinct CDR3 sequences in total; more than 10% of them show up just once. Of the sample, around 3% is held by the ten largest clones. This specimen was PBMCs from the stem cell graft donor, taken from the stem cell graft. The receptors come from a human donor who donated a stem cell graft to a child with acute lymphoblastic leukemia.

There are many counts of this clonotype. V usage is TRBV5-1 and J usage is TRBJ2-7, with 8 positions matching TRBD1. The CDR3 contains 14 residues. Germline V gives CDR1 SGHRS, CDR2 YFSETQ. V shed 4 bases, J shed 3 bases, and the junction held 6 bases outside the gene matches. CDR3 coding DNA: TGCGCCAGCAGCGAAACAGGGGGGAACTACGAGCAGTACTTC. Translated, it gives CASSETGGNYEQYF.

The V call is TRBV5-6, the J call TRBJ1-2; a possible D gene is TRBD1 (6 bases). The CDR3 is made up of 16 amino acids. V was shortened by 4 bases and J by 4 bases, with 20 bases between the two germline ends. The germline CDR1 and CDR2 sequences are SGHDT and YYEEEE. The CDR3 is CASSPGLGAFGYGYTF. The CDR3 DNA reads TGTGCCAGCAGCCCCGGACTGGGGGCGTTCGGCTATGGCTACACCTTC.

This clonotype has ten or more counts. The chain recombines TRBV5-1 with TRBJ2-1; TRBD1 matches 7 bases. The V segment lost 4 bases and the J segment 5 bases; nucleotides outside the gene matches: 6. Germline-derived CDR1 and CDR2 are SGHRS and YFSETQ. There are 14 residues in the CDR3. CDR3 residues: CASSTGQMDNEQFF. As DNA, the CDR3 is TGCGCCAGCAGCACGGGACAGATGGACAATGAGCAGTTCTTC. The complete variable domain, with remaining parts taken from reference TRBV5-1 and TRBJ2-1, reads KAGVTQTPRYLIKTRGQQVTLSCSPISGHRSVSWYQQTPGQGLQFLFEYFSETQRNKGNFPGRFSGRQFSNSRSEMNVSTLELGDSALYLCASSTGQMDNEQFFGPGTRLTVL.

This clonotype has ten or more counts. V is TRBV12-3 or TRBV12-4 and J is TRBJ2-3; TRBD2 might be the D (6 bases). The CDR3 covers 13 residues. Trimming took off 6 bases at V and 4 bases at J, with 11 bases between the two ends. The CDR3 nucleotides read TGTGCCAGCAGGGGAGGATCGGCAGATACGCAGTATTTT. Its protein product is CASRGGSADTQYF.

This chain connects TRBV27 to TRBJ2-4; D is tentatively TRBD1 or TRBD2 (5 bases each). The CDR3 sequence is 14 residues long. V was trimmed by 6 bases and J by 9 bases, leaving 18 bases between them. Germline values: CDR1 MNHEY, CDR2 SMNVEV (reference sequence). CDR3 coding DNA: TGTGCCAGCAGCCCAGAGTGGGTCGGGGCCATTCAGTACTTC. Protein sequence: CASSPEWVGAIQYF.

This clonotype was picked up many times. The chain couples TRBV7-9 to TRBJ1-2; D gene uncertain. CDR3 length: 13 residues. Per germline, CDR1 SEHNR and CDR2 FQNEAQ (reference sequence). V was shortened by 5 bases and J by 3 bases, with 10 bases between the two germline ends. This CDR3 is CASSPSGDYGYTF. In DNA, the CDR3 is TGTGCCAGCAGCCCCTCTGGTGACTATGGCTACACCTTC. Filled out from reference TRBV7-9 and TRBJ1-2, the complete variable domain reads DTGVSQNPRHKITKRGQNVTFRCDPISEHNRLYWYRQTLGQGPEFLTYFQNEAQLEKSRLLSDRFSAERPKGSFSTLEIQRTEQGDSAMYLCASSPSGDYGYTFGSGTRLTVV.

The count of this clonotype is one. Just one base apart from a much larger clone, this may be a read error. This sequence joins TRBV19 and TRBJ1-1; D not resolved. The CDR3 is 12 amino acids. Germline lookup yields CDR1 LNHDA and CDR2 SQIVND (reference sequence). V was shortened by 3 bases and J by 6 bases, with 8 bases between the two germline ends. Here the CDR3 reads CASSITVPEAFF. The CDR3 bases are TGTGCCAGTAGTATTACGGTTCCTGAAGCTTTCTTT.

This clonotype was detected ten times or more. CDR3 sequence (DNA): TGTGCCAGCACCGAAGGGGCATACAGGGTGTCGAGAGGGGATACGCAGTATTTT. Protein: CASTEGAYRVSRGDTQYF. The V and J genes are TRBV11-2 and TRBJ2-3, with a weak D call TRBD1 (6 bases). Germline V gene lookup returns CDR1 SGHAT and CDR2 FQNNGV. The CDR3 is 18 amino acids. Trimming left V 7 bases short and J 6 bases short, with 29 bases between.

The sample holds many counts of this clonotype. This chain connects TRBV7-2 to TRBJ1-6, with D possibly TRBD1 on 5 matching bases. Trimming cost V 5 bases and J 6 bases, with 17 bases left between them. The CDR3 is 16 residues long. Germline CDR1 is SGHTA and CDR2 is FQGNSA. The CDR3 region is CASSVAGTLRNSPLHF. DNA of the CDR3: TGTGCCAGCAGCGTCGCCGGGACTCTTCGTAATTCACCCCTCCACTTT. The full variable domain, its missing parts supplied by reference TRBV7-2 and TRBJ1-6, is GAGVSQSPSNKVTEKGKDVELRCDPISGHTALYWYRQSLGQGLEFLIYFQGNSAPDKSGLPSDRFSAERTGGSVSTLTIQRTQQEDSAVYLCASSVAGTLRNSPLHFGNGTRLTVT.

This clonotype has a count of ten or more. The gene calls are TRBV15 and TRBJ2-7, with 9 bases identical to TRBD2. With 4 bases clipped from V and 6 bases from J, the junction kept 10 bases outside the gene matches. Germline assignment: CDR1 LNHNV and CDR2 YYDKDF (reference sequence). The CDR3 runs to 15 residues. DNA for the CDR3: TGTGCCACCAGCACAATACTAGCGGGTCCTCCCGAGCAGTACTTC. Translated: CATSTILAGPPEQYF.

This clonotype was detected ten times or more. This rearrangement joins TRBV20-1 to TRBJ2-1; D is undetermined. The CDR3 spans 16 residues. V was cut by 2 bases and J by 6 bases, with 20 bases left in between. Germline-derived CDR1 and CDR2 are DFQATT and SNEGSKA (reference sequence). DNA for the CDR3: TGCAGTGCTAGACAACCTAGTCTGAACCCTTTCAATGAGCAGTTCTTC. Encoded protein: CSARQPSLNPFNEQFF.

The rearrangement joins TRBV9 to TRBJ2-1, with 14 positions matching TRBD2. Trimming took 5 bases from V and 9 from J; bases not matched to a gene: 7. CDR1 is SGDLS, CDR2 YYNGEE, per germline. The length of the CDR3 is 15 residues. The CDR3 sequence is CASSGTSGSIGEQFF. In DNA form, the CDR3 reads TGTGCCAGCAGTGGGACTAGCGGGAGTATAGGTGAGCAGTTCTTC.

The rearrangement links TRBV5-5 to TRBJ1-1; D remains unclear. The V and J ends lost 0 bases and 1 base respectively, with 10 bases between them. Germline-derived CDR1 and CDR2 are SGHKS and YYEKEE (reference sequence). This CDR3 is built from 15 residues. In DNA form, the CDR3 reads TGTGCCAGCAGCTTGGCCTCCTTGGGGAACACTGAAGCTTTCTTT. Its translation: CASSLASLGNTEAFF.

This clonotype was recorded at least ten times. The CDR3 DNA follows: TGTGCCAGCAGCGCCCTACAGGGATCCGGGGAGCTGTTTTTT. This translates into CASSALQGSGELFF. This chain uses TRBV7-2 with TRBJ2-2; D may be TRBD1 (6 bases). Germline-derived CDR1 and CDR2 are SGHTA and FQGNSA. The CDR3 has 14 residues. Deletions cut 5 bases from V and 6 bases from J, with 13 bases between. Full variable domain (outside the CDR3, taken from reference TRBV7-2 and TRBJ2-2): GAGVSQSPSNKVTEKGKDVELRCDPISGHTALYWYRQSLGQGLEFLIYFQGNSAPDKSGLPSDRFSAERTGGSVSTLTIQRTQQEDSAVYLCASSALQGSGELFFGEGSRLTVL.

Ten or more counts support this clonotype. This chain uses TRBV27 with TRBJ2-5; the match to TRBD2 covers 11 bases. Per germline, CDR1 MNHEY and CDR2 SMNVEV (reference sequence). The CDR3 spans 18 residues. With V trimmed by 2 bases and J by 4 bases, 12 bases remained unmatched. The CDR3 DNA sequence: TGTGCCAGCAGTTTACTCCCCCGTCTAGCGGGAGGTTCAGAGACCCAGTACTTC. Its translation is CASSLLPRLAGGSETQYF.

At least ten counts were recorded for this clonotype. As DNA, the CDR3 is TGCAGTGCAATACTAGCGGGACTTTCCCAGATCGCAGATACGCAGTATTTT. This gives the protein CSAILAGLSQIADTQYF. This rearrangement joins TRBV20-1 to TRBJ2-3; 10 bases line up with TRBD2. The CDR3 runs 17 residues. Trimming removed 6 bases from V and 4 bases from J; junction bases left unmatched: 16. The germline V gene encodes CDR1 DFQATT and CDR2 SNEGSKA (reference sequence).

This clonotype was detected ten times or more. The CDR3, as DNA: TGTGCCAGCAGCGTAGCCCTTGGACAGGGGGACGAGAGCACTGAAGCTTTCTTT. It is translated as CASSVALGQGDESTEAFF. This chain joins TRBV9 and TRBJ1-1, with TRBD1 identical over 10 bases. Germline-derived CDR1 and CDR2 are SGDLS and YYNGEE. The V segment lost 0 bases and the J segment 4 bases; nucleotides outside the gene matches: 12. This CDR3 spans 18 amino acids.

This clonotype was counted ten times or more. CDR3 DNA: TGTGCCAGTAGTATTTGGGCAGATACGCAGTATTTT. It encodes CASSIWADTQYF. V is TRBV19 and J is TRBJ2-3; the D is unclear. The CDR3 extends over 12 amino acids. The germline gives CDR1 LNHDA, CDR2 SQIVND (reference sequence). V lost 3 bases and J lost 4, with 5 bases in between. The variable domain in full, with the rest retrieved from reference TRBV19 and TRBJ2-3, is DGGITQSPKYLFRKEGQNVTLSCEQNLNHDAMYWYRQDPGQGLRLIYYSQIVNDFQKGDIAEGYSVSREKKESFPLTVTSAQKNPTAFYLCASSIWADTQYFGPGTRLTVL.

This clonotype was found many times. This chain uses TRBV9 with TRBJ1-1; tentative D call: TRBD1 (6 bases). Trimming removed 0 bases from V and 6 bases from J, with 12 bases in between. The CDR3 totals 14 residues. CDR1 is SGDLS, CDR2 YYNGEE, per germline. The DNA of the CDR3 is TGTGCCAGCAGCGTAGCTGAGGGACATTCTGAAGCTTTCTTT. It encodes CASSVAEGHSEAFF.

Note on this clonotype: This may be a read error: a much more frequent sequence differs by one nucleotide. This chain uses TRBV29-1 with TRBJ2-7; D remains unclear. The CDR3 is made up of 11 amino acids. V lost 8 bases, J lost 3 bases, and 11 bases lay in between. Germline loops: CDR1 SQVTM, CDR2 ANQGSEA. The CDR3, as DNA: TGCAGCCTTGCGCAGCACTACGAGCAGTACTTC. This sequence encodes CSLAQHYEQYF.

The table lists this clonotype with many counts. This chain links TRBV12-3 or TRBV12-4 with TRBJ2-5, with unresolved D. V shed 3 bases and J shed 5 bases, with 13 bases lying between them. There are 14 residues in the CDR3. CDR3 nucleotide sequence: TGTGCCAGCAGTTTCGGTCACATAGGCGAGACCCAGTACTTC. Its translation: CASSFGHIGETQYF.

This clonotype was observed once. A much larger clonotype is one base distant, so this may be a read error. The chain employs TRBV20-1 and TRBJ2-1, with D possibly TRBD2 on 6 matching bases. Germline CDR1 DFQATT, CDR2 SNEGSKA (reference sequence). The CDR3 contains 15 residues. CDR3 DNA sequence: TGCAGTGCTAGCATGATAGCGGACTCCTACAATGACCAGTTCTTC. Amino acid sequence: CSASMIADSYNDQFF.

This clonotype was counted ten times or more. The chain recombines TRBV11-2 with TRBJ1-1; the D is unclear. The CDR3 is made up of 17 amino acids. Germline CDR1 SGHAT, CDR2 FQNNGV. V shed 5 bases and J shed 3 bases, with 22 bases lying between them. The CDR3, as DNA: TGTGCCAGCAGCCGGAATCGAGGGCTAATAGAAGACACTGAAGCTTTCTTT. Encoded protein: CASSRNRGLIEDTEAFF. Based on the CDR3 plus reference TRBV11-2 and TRBJ1-1, the full variable domain is EAGVAQSPRYKIIEKRQSVAFWCNPISGHATLYWYQQILGQGPKLLIQFQNNGVVDDSQLPKDRFSAERLKGVDSTLKIQPAKLEDSAVYLCASSRNRGLIEDTEAFFGQGTRLTVV.

There are many counts of this clonotype. V gene TRBV5-4 combines with J gene TRBJ1-5; D remains ambiguous. V lost 0 bases and J lost 1, with 8 bases in between. The CDR3 has 15 amino acids. The germline V gene has CDR1 SGHNT and CDR2 YYREEE (reference sequence). CDR3 coding DNA: TGTGCCAGCAGCTTGGATCCGCAGAGCAATCAGCCCCAGCATTTT. Translating gives CASSLDPQSNQPQHF.

A remark on this clonotype: A much larger clonotype is one base distant, so this may be a read error. The chain employs TRBV7-2 and TRBJ2-3, with TRBD1 matching over 9 bases. Germline lookup yields CDR1 SGHTA and CDR2 FQGNSA. V dropped 1 base and J dropped 3; count of bases not matched to a gene: 8. The CDR3 spans 17 residues. CDR3 loop: CASSLGSQTGGTDTQYF. In DNA, the CDR3 is TGTGCCAGCAGCTTAGGGTCCCAGACAGGGGGTACAGATACGCAGTATTTT. Full variable domain (rest looked up from reference TRBV7-2 and TRBJ2-3): GAGVSQSPSNKVTEKGKDVELRCDPISGHTALYWYRQSLGQGLEFLIYFQGNSAPDKSGLPSDRFSAERTGGSVSTLTIQRTQQEDSAVYLCASSLGSQTGGTDTQYFGPGTRLTVL.

This clonotype came up many times. This chain links TRBV5-1 with TRBJ1-6, with D tentatively TRBD1 (6 bases). Trimming left V 4 bases short and J 3 bases short, with 17 bases between. Germline V gene data show CDR1 as SGHRS and CDR2 as YFSETQ. This CDR3 has 17 amino acids. The DNA of the CDR3 is TGCGCCAGCAGCCCTTACAGGGACCGGAGCTATAATTCACCCCTCCACTTT. It specifies CASSPYRDRSYNSPLHF.

This clonotype was found many times. The V gene is TRBV28, the J gene TRBJ1-5; D gene uncertain. The V end was cut by 7 bases, the J end by 2 bases, with 21 bases between. Per germline, CDR1 MDHEN and CDR2 SYDVKM. This CDR3 has 17 amino acids. CDR3 sequence: CASTEMGWGRGNQPQHF. DNA for the CDR3: TGTGCCAGCACAGAAATGGGGTGGGGTCGCGGCAATCAGCCCCAGCATTTT.

The table lists this clonotype with many counts. This sequence joins TRBV11-2 and TRBJ1-2; TRBD1 matches 10 bases. With 1 base clipped from V and 3 bases from J, the junction kept 2 bases outside the gene matches. Per germline, CDR1 SGHAT and CDR2 FQNNGV. The CDR3 has 15 amino acids. The CDR3 bases are TGTGCCAGCAGCTTAGGGGACAGGGGCCACTATGGCTACACCTTC. It translates to CASSLGDRGHYGYTF.

A word on this clonotype: This sequence may be a read error, since a much larger clone differs from it by one base. V gene TRBV20-1 combines with J gene TRBJ2-7; 9 bases are shared with TRBD1. The CDR3 has 13 residues. The V gene's germline CDR1 is DFQATT and CDR2 SNEGSKA (reference sequence). The CDR3 nucleotides are TGCAGTGCGCCCGGGACAGGGATCTACGAGCACTACTTC. The encoded protein is CSAPGTGIYEHYF.

This clonotype was found many times. The rearrangement uses TRBV20-1 and TRBJ2-2, with D possibly TRBD2 on 6 matching bases. The CDR3 spans 13 residues. Germline CDR1 and CDR2: DFQATT and SNEGSKA (reference sequence). V was trimmed by 6 bases and J by 3 bases, leaving 11 bases between them. The CDR3 is CSAPRGDTGELFF. CDR3 nucleotide sequence: TGCAGTGCCCCCCGCGGGGACACCGGGGAGCTGTTTTTT.